This is a list of T cell receptor beta chains from one sample in a study of cytomegalovirus exposure and HLA in healthy donors. Method: immunoSEQ multiplex PCR; TCRdb's copy keeps in-frame clones and lacks some. Here the sample spans some 170,000 clones, more than 75% being singletons. Sample: PBMCs. These receptors came from a woman aged 30 to 39 in good health and CMV-seronegative. CDR3s include the opening cysteine and the closing phenylalanine or tryptophan. The order of the fields is V gene, D gene, clone size, J gene, CDR3 DNA, CDR3 protein. The D gene is left open where the match is weak. Clone size is shown for a subset of rows, as once, few, many or a class of expanded clone.

v_call: TRBV2
d_call: -
clone_size: -
j_call: TRBJ1-6
cdr3_nt: TGTGCCAGCAGTGAGTTGGACAATTATAATTCACCCCTCCACTTT
cdr3_aa: CASSELDNYNSPLHF

v_call: TRBV4-1
d_call: -
clone_size: -
j_call: TRBJ1-2
cdr3_nt: TGCGCCAGCAGCCAAGAAGGACGAGGGCCACTCTATGGCTACACCTTC
cdr3_aa: CASSQEGRGPLYGYTF

v_call: TRBV5-1
d_call: TRBD1
clone_size: -
j_call: TRBJ1-5
cdr3_nt: TGCGCCAGCAGCTTGGGGGATCGACAGGGTGGTCAGCCCCAGCATTTT
cdr3_aa: CASSLGDRQGGQPQHF

v_call: TRBV5-1
d_call: TRBD2
clone_size: -
j_call: TRBJ2-3
cdr3_nt: TGCGCCAGCAGCTTCTTCGGGCTAGCGGGGGGCCACGTAGATACGCAGTATTTT
cdr3_aa: CASSFFGLAGGHVDTQYF

v_call: TRBV13
d_call: TRBD1
clone_size: -
j_call: TRBJ1-6
cdr3_nt: TGTGCCAGCAGCTTAGGCAAGGGACAGGGGATACATTCACCCCTCCACTTT
cdr3_aa: CASSLGKGQGIHSPLHF

v_call: TRBV23-1
d_call: -
clone_size: -
j_call: TRBJ2-2
cdr3_nt: TGCGCCAGCAGTCAAGTAAAAGCTAACGTCAACAGGGAGACCAACACCGGGGAGCTGTTTTTT
cdr3_aa: CASSQVKANVNRETNTGELFF

v_call: TRBV5-1
d_call: TRBD1
clone_size: once
j_call: TRBJ2-1
cdr3_nt: TGCGCCAGCAGCCGGACAGGGGAGGTCGGGGAGCAGTTCTTC
cdr3_aa: CASSRTGEVGEQFF

v_call: TRBV30
d_call: TRBD1
clone_size: -
j_call: TRBJ2-7
cdr3_nt: TGTGCCTGGGGGACAGCGTGGTCCGAGCAGTACTTC
cdr3_aa: CAWGTAWSEQYF

v_call: TRBV4-2
d_call: -
clone_size: -
j_call: TRBJ1-1
cdr3_nt: TGTGCCAGCAGCCAAGCGGGACAAGCTATGAACACTGAAGCTTTCTTT
cdr3_aa: CASSQAGQAMNTEAFF

v_call: TRBV9
d_call: -
clone_size: few
j_call: TRBJ2-3
cdr3_nt: TGTGCCAGCAGCGTGCGACTAGCAGATACGCAGTATTTT
cdr3_aa: CASSVRLADTQYF

v_call: TRBV15
d_call: TRBD1
clone_size: -
j_call: TRBJ2-2
cdr3_nt: TGTGCCACCAGCACCGACAGGGTTTCCACCGGGGAGCTGTTTTTT
cdr3_aa: CATSTDRVSTGELFF

v_call: TRBV30
d_call: -
clone_size: -
j_call: TRBJ1-3
cdr3_nt: TGTGCCTGGAGTGTACTGGCCGGGGGGGCTGGAAACACCATATATTTT
cdr3_aa: CAWSVLAGGAGNTIYF

v_call: TRBV19
d_call: -
clone_size: -
j_call: TRBJ2-2
cdr3_nt: TGTGCCAGTAGTAGAGGGCACGGCGGGACCGGGGAGCTGTTTTTT
cdr3_aa: CASSRGHGGTGELFF

v_call: TRBV7-9
d_call: TRBD1
clone_size: once
j_call: TRBJ1-2
cdr3_nt: TGTGCCAGCAGCCCGATCGACAGGGGCTATGGCTACACCTTC
cdr3_aa: CASSPIDRGYGYTF

v_call: TRBV5-1
d_call: TRBD2
clone_size: -
j_call: TRBJ2-1
cdr3_nt: TGCGCCAGCAGCTTCGGGACTAGCGGAAACTATGAGCAGTTCTTC
cdr3_aa: CASSFGTSGNYEQFF

v_call: TRBV9
d_call: TRBD1
clone_size: -
j_call: TRBJ2-3
cdr3_nt: TGTGCCAGCAGCGCGACAGGGTCCACCACAGATACGCAGTATTTT
cdr3_aa: CASSATGSTTDTQYF

v_call: TRBV2
d_call: -
clone_size: -
j_call: TRBJ2-5
cdr3_nt: TGTGCCAGCAGTGACGCCGGTGGCGGGACCCAGTACTTC
cdr3_aa: CASSDAGGGTQYF

v_call: TRBV29-1
d_call: -
clone_size: -
j_call: TRBJ2-7
cdr3_nt: TGCAGCGTTCCAGGGGAAAGGTCCCCCTACGAGCAGTACTTC
cdr3_aa: CSVPGERSPYEQYF

v_call: TRBV4-1
d_call: TRBD1
clone_size: -
j_call: TRBJ1-2
cdr3_nt: TGCGCCAGCAGCCCCTCCGGTCGGGGACAGTCTAACTATGGCTACACCTTC
cdr3_aa: CASSPSGRGQSNYGYTF

v_call: TRBV19
d_call: -
clone_size: -
j_call: TRBJ1-6
cdr3_nt: TGTGCCAGTAGGACAGGTCTCGAATATTCACCCCTCCACTTT
cdr3_aa: CASRTGLEYSPLHF

v_call: TRBV29-1
d_call: TRBD1
clone_size: -
j_call: TRBJ1-2
cdr3_nt: TGCAGCGTAGACCAGGACAGGTTCGAGAATGGCTACACCTTC
cdr3_aa: CSVDQDRFENGYTF

v_call: TRBV7-9
d_call: TRBD2
clone_size: -
j_call: TRBJ2-1
cdr3_nt: TGTGCCAGCAGCTTAACTAGCGGTTATGAGCAGTTCTTC
cdr3_aa: CASSLTSGYEQFF

v_call: TRBV18
d_call: TRBD2
clone_size: -
j_call: TRBJ2-7
cdr3_nt: TGTGCCAGCTCACCATTCCCGGGGGGATCCTACGAGCAGTACTTC
cdr3_aa: CASSPFPGGSYEQYF

v_call: TRBV25-1
d_call: -
clone_size: -
j_call: TRBJ1-2
cdr3_nt: TGTGCCAGCAGGAGGGCAACTAACTATGGCTACACCTTC
cdr3_aa: CASRRATNYGYTF

v_call: TRBV5-1
d_call: -
clone_size: -
j_call: TRBJ1-2
cdr3_nt: TGCGCCAGCAGACTCGGACAGTTGGGCTATGGCTACACCTTC
cdr3_aa: CASRLGQLGYGYTF

v_call: TRBV5-1
d_call: -
clone_size: -
j_call: TRBJ2-7
cdr3_nt: TGCGCCAGCAGCGCAGGGACACACGACTACGAGCAGTACTTC
cdr3_aa: CASSAGTHDYEQYF

v_call: TRBV9
d_call: TRBD1
clone_size: -
j_call: TRBJ2-1
cdr3_nt: TGTGCCAGCAGCCCCTCGACAGGGGACCCCTACAATGAGCAGTTCTTC
cdr3_aa: CASSPSTGDPYNEQFF

v_call: TRBV5-1
d_call: -
clone_size: -
j_call: TRBJ1-1
cdr3_nt: TGCGCCAGCAGCTTGGGGGGGCGCGCTGAAGCTTTCTTT
cdr3_aa: CASSLGGRAEAFF

v_call: TRBV5-8
d_call: TRBD1
clone_size: -
j_call: TRBJ1-1
cdr3_nt: TGTGCCAGCAGCCAGCTAACCGGGACAGGGGGCGCAGCTTTCTTT
cdr3_aa: CASSQLTGTGGAAFF

v_call: TRBV7-2
d_call: -
clone_size: -
j_call: TRBJ1-3
cdr3_nt: TGTGCCAGCAGCTCCCAGGAACGGAACACCATATATTTT
cdr3_aa: CASSSQERNTIYF

v_call: TRBV5-4
d_call: TRBD1
clone_size: -
j_call: TRBJ1-2
cdr3_nt: TGTGCCAGCAGCCCCCCGCCCGGGACAGACTATGGCTACACCTTC
cdr3_aa: CASSPPPGTDYGYTF

v_call: TRBV11-2
d_call: TRBD1
clone_size: -
j_call: TRBJ2-1
cdr3_nt: TGTGCCACCCGAGACAGGGCCTCCTACAATGAGCAGTTCTTC
cdr3_aa: CATRDRASYNEQFF

v_call: TRBV5-1
d_call: -
clone_size: -
j_call: TRBJ1-6
cdr3_nt: TGCGCCAGCAGCTTGGGACAGTTTAATTCACCCCTCCACTTT
cdr3_aa: CASSLGQFNSPLHF

v_call: TRBV5-1
d_call: -
clone_size: -
j_call: TRBJ2-7
cdr3_nt: TGCGCCAGCAGCTTTGGTATCGGAGGCTCCTACGAGCAGTACTTC
cdr3_aa: CASSFGIGGSYEQYF

v_call: TRBV13
d_call: TRBD1
clone_size: -
j_call: TRBJ1-1
cdr3_nt: TGTGCCAGCAGCCCAGGGGGCCCTGAAGCTTTCTTT
cdr3_aa: CASSPGGPEAFF

v_call: TRBV19
d_call: -
clone_size: few
j_call: TRBJ2-7
cdr3_nt: TGTGCCAGTAGTATATCGTTAACTACCGAGCAGTACTTC
cdr3_aa: CASSISLTTEQYF

v_call: TRBV4-2
d_call: TRBD2
clone_size: -
j_call: TRBJ2-5
cdr3_nt: TGTGCCAGCAGCCAAGGGGGACTAGCGGCTGAAGAGACCCAGTACTTC
cdr3_aa: CASSQGGLAAEETQYF

v_call: TRBV6-8
d_call: TRBD1
clone_size: -
j_call: TRBJ2-3
cdr3_nt: TGTGCCAGCCTCCCCCCCCGGGACAGTATCACAGATACGCAGTATTTT
cdr3_aa: CASLPPRDSITDTQYF

v_call: TRBV7-9
d_call: TRBD1
clone_size: -
j_call: TRBJ2-7
cdr3_nt: TGTGCCAGCAGCTCCCCTAGGGACAGAGCTTACGAGCAGTACTTC
cdr3_aa: CASSSPRDRAYEQYF

v_call: TRBV5-1
d_call: TRBD1
clone_size: -
j_call: TRBJ1-1
cdr3_nt: TGCGCCAGCAGCTTCACAGGGGGCGGCACTGAAGCTTTCTTT
cdr3_aa: CASSFTGGGTEAFF

v_call: TRBV6-5
d_call: -
clone_size: -
j_call: TRBJ1-1
cdr3_nt: TGTGCCAGCAGTTACCGGACAAAGGCGGACACTGAAGCTTTCTTT
cdr3_aa: CASSYRTKADTEAFF

v_call: TRBV2
d_call: -
clone_size: -
j_call: TRBJ1-6
cdr3_nt: TGTGCCAGCAGTGATCTCGCAGGGGAAGTAGATTCACCCCTCCACTTT
cdr3_aa: CASSDLAGEVDSPLHF

v_call: TRBV11-2
d_call: -
clone_size: -
j_call: TRBJ2-7
cdr3_nt: TGTGCCAGCAGCACCCAAAGACAGGGACTTAACAGGTCCTACGAGCAGTACTTC
cdr3_aa: CASSTQRQGLNRSYEQYF

v_call: TRBV5-1
d_call: -
clone_size: -
j_call: TRBJ2-5
cdr3_nt: TGCGCCAGCAGGGCTGGGGGCAGGGAGACCCAGTACTTC
cdr3_aa: CASRAGGRETQYF

v_call: TRBV2
d_call: TRBD2
clone_size: -
j_call: TRBJ2-1
cdr3_nt: TGTGCCAGCAGTGTACCCAGCGGGGGGGCCGCTACGTGGAATGAGCAGTTCTTC
cdr3_aa: CASSVPSGGAATWNEQFF

v_call: TRBV5-1
d_call: -
clone_size: -
j_call: TRBJ1-6
cdr3_nt: TGCGCCAGCAGCTTTTCGCGGAGCTCCTATAATTCACCCCTCCACTTT
cdr3_aa: CASSFSRSSYNSPLHF

v_call: TRBV12-5
d_call: TRBD2
clone_size: -
j_call: TRBJ2-1
cdr3_nt: TGTGCTAGTGGTTTCAGGCTAGCGGGGGGGCCGGGTCAGTTCTTC
cdr3_aa: CASGFRLAGGPGQFF

v_call: TRBV10-3
d_call: TRBD1
clone_size: -
j_call: TRBJ1-2
cdr3_nt: TGTGCCATCAGTATCGGGACAGGAGCTAACTATGGCTACACCTTC
cdr3_aa: CAISIGTGANYGYTF

v_call: TRBV12-5
d_call: TRBD1
clone_size: -
j_call: TRBJ1-1
cdr3_nt: TGTGCTAGTGGTTTGGGGACAGGAGATCCCGCTGAAGCTTTCTTT
cdr3_aa: CASGLGTGDPAEAFF